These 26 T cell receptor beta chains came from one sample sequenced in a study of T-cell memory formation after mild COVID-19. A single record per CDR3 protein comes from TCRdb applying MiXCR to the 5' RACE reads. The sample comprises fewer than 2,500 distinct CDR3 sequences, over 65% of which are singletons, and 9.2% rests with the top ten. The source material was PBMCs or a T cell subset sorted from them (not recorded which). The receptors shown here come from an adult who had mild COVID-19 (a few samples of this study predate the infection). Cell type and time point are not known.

Here the CDR3 DNA reads TGTGCCAGCAGTTTGGGACTAGATAGGGATACGCAGTATTTT. This sequence encodes CASSLGLDRDTQYF. V and J are TRBV12-3 or TRBV12-4 and TRBJ2-3, with TRBD2 matching over 8 bases. The CDR3 extends over 14 amino acids. Trimming took 3 bases from V and 6 from J; bases not matched to a gene: 5.

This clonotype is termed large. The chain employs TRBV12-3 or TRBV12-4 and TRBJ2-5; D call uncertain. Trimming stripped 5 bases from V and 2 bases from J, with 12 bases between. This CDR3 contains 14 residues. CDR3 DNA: TGTGCCAGCAGTCTCTGGGTCGTACAAGAGACCCAGTACTTC. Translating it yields CASSLWVVQETQYF.

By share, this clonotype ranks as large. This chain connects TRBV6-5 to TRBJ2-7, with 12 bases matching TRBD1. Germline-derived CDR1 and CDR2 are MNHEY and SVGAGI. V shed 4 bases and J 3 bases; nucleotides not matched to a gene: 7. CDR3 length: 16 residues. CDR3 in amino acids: CASSFTGTGGFYEQYF. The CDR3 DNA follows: TGTGCCAGCAGTTTCACCGGGACAGGGGGCTTCTACGAGCAGTACTTC.

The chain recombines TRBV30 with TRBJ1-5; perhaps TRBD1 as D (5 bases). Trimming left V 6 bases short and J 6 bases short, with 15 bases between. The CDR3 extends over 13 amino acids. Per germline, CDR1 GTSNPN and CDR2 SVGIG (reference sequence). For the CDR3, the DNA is TGTGCCTGTACGGTAGGGGCAACTCAGCCCCAGCATTTT. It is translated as CACTVGATQPQHF.

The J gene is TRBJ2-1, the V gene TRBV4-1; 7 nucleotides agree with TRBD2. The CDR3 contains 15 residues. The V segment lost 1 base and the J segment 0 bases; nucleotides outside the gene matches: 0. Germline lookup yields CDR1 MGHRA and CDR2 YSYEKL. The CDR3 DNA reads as TGCGCCAGCAGCCAAGCGGGGGGCTCCTACAATGAGCAGTTCTTC. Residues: CASSQAGGSYNEQFF.

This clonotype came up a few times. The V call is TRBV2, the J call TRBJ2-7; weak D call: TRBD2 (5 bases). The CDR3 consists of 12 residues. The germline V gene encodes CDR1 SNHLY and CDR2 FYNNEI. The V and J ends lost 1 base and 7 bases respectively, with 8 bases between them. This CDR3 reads CASSEEPGEQYF. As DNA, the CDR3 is TGTGCCAGCAGTGAAGAGCCGGGGGAGCAGTACTTC.

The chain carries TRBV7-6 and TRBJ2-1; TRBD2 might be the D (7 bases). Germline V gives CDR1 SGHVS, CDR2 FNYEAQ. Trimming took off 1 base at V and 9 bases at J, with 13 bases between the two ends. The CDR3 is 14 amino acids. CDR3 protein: CASSLVEGGGEQFF. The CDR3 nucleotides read TGTGCCAGCAGCTTAGTGGAGGGAGGGGGTGAGCAGTTCTTC.

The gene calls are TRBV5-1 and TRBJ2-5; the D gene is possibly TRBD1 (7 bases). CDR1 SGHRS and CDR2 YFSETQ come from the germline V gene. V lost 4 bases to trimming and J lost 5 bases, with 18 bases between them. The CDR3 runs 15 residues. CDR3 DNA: TGCGCCAGCAGCCCGCAGGGGGGCCTGGGCGAGACCCAGTACTTC. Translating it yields CASSPQGGLGETQYF.

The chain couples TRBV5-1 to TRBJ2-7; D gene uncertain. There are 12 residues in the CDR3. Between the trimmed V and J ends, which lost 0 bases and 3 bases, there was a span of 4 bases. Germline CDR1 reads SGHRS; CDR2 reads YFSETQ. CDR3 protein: CASSLGYYEQYF. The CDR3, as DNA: TGCGCCAGCAGCTTGGGGTACTACGAGCAGTACTTC.

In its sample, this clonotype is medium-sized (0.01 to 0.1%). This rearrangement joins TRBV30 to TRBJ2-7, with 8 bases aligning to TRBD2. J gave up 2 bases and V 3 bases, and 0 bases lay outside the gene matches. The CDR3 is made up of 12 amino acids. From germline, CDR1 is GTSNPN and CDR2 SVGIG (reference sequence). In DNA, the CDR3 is TGTGCCTGGAGCGGGGGGGCCTACGAGCAGTACTTC. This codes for CAWSGGAYEQYF.

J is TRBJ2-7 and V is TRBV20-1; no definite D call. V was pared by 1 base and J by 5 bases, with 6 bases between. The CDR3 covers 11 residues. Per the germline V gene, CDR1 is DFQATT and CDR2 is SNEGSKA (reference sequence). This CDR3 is CSARVDHEQYF. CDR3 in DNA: TGCAGTGCTAGAGTCGACCACGAGCAGTACTTC.

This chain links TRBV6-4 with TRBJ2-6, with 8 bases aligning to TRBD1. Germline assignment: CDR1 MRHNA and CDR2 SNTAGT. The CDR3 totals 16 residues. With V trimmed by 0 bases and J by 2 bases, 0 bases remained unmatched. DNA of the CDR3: TGTGCCAGCAGTGACTCGACAGGGGCTGGGGCCAACGTCCTGACTTTC. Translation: CASSDSTGAGANVLTF.

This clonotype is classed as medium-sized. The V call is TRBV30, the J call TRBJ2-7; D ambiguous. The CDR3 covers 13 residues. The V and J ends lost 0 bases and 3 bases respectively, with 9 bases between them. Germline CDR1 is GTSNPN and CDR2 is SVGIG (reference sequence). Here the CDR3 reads CAWSVSLIYEQYF. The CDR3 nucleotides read TGTGCCTGGAGTGTTTCCCTAATCTACGAGCAGTACTTC.

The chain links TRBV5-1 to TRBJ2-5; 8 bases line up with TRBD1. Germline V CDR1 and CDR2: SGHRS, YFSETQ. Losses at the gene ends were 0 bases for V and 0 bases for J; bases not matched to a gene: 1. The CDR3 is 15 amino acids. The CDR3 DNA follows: TGCGCCAGCAGCTTGGGGACAGGGAACCAAGAGACCCAGTACTTC. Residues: CASSLGTGNQETQYF.

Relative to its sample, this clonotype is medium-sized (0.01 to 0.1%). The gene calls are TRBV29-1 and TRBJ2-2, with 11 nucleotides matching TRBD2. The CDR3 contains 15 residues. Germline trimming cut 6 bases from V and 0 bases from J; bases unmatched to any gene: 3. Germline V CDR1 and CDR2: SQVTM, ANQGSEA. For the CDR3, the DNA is TGCAGCGTGGCGGGACTAGCGGCGAACACCGGGGAGCTGTTTTTT. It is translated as CSVAGLAANTGELFF.

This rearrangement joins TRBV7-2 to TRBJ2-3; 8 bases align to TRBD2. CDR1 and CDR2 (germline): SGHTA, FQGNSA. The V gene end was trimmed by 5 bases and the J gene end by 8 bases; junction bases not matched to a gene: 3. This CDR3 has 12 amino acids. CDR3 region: CASSPGGGTQYF. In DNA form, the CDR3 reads TGTGCCAGCAGCCCGGGAGGGGGTACGCAGTATTTT.

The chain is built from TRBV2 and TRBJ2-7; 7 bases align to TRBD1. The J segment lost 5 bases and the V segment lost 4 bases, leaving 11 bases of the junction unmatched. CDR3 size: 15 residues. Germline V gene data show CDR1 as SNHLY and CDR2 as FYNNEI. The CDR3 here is CASSGGGGTPNEQYF. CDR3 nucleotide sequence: TGTGCCAGCAGTGGAGGGGGCGGCACCCCGAACGAGCAGTACTTC.

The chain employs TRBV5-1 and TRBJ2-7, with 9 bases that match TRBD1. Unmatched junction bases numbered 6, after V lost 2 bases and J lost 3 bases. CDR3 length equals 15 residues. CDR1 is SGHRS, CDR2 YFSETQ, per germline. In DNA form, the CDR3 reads TGCGCCAGCAGCTTTACCGGGACAGGGATCTACGAGCAGTACTTC. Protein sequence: CASSFTGTGIYEQYF.

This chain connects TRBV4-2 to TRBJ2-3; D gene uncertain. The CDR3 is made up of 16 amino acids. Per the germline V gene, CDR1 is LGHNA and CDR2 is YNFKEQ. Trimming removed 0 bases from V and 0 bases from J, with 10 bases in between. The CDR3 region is CASSQEGLKSTDTQYF. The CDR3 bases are TGTGCCAGCAGCCAAGAAGGGCTCAAGAGCACAGATACGCAGTATTTT.

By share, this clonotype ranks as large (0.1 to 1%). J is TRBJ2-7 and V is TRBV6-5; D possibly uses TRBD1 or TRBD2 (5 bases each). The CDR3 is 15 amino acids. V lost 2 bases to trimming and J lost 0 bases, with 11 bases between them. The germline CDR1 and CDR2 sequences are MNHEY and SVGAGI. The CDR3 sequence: CASSYRDGYSYEQYF. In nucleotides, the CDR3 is TGTGCCAGCAGTTACCGGGACGGCTACTCCTACGAGCAGTACTTC.

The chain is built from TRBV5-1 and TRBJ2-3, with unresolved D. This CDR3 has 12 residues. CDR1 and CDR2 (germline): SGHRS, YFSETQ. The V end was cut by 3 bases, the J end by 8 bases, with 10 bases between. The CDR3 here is CASSSEWFTQYF. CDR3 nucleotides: TGCGCCAGCAGCTCCGAGTGGTTTACGCAGTATTTT.

This chain's CDR3 is CASSQGLPNTGELFF. The CDR3 DNA follows: TGCGCCAGCAGCCAGGGTCTTCCGAACACCGGGGAGCTGTTTTTT. The chain carries TRBV4-3 and TRBJ2-2; D remains ambiguous. CDR1 and CDR2 (germline): LGHNA, YSLEER. The CDR3 runs 15 residues. The V gene lost 3 bases and the J gene lost 0 bases, with 8 bases spanning the gap.

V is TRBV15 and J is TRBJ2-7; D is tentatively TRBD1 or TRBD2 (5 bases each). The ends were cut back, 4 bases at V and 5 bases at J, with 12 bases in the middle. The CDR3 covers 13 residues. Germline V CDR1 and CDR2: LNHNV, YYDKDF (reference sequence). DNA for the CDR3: TGTGCCACCAGCACGGGGCAATCGGACGAGCAGTACTTC. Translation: CATSTGQSDEQYF. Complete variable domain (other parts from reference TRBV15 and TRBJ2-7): DAMVIQNPRYQVTQFGKPVTLSCSQTLNHNVMYWYQQKSSQAPKLLFHYYDKDFNNEADTPDNFQSRRPNTSFCFLDIRSPGLGDTAMYLCATSTGQSDEQYFGPGTRLTVT.

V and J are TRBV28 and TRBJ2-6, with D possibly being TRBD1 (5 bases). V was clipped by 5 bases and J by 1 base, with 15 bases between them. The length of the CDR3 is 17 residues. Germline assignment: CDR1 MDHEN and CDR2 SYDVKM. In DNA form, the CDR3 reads TGTGCCAGCAGTCTCGCAGGGTCCTATTCTGGGGCCAACGTCCTGACTTTC. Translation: CASSLAGSYSGANVLTF.

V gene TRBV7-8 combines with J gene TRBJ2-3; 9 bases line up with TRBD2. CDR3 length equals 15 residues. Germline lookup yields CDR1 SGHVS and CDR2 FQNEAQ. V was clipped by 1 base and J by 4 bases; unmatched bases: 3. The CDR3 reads CASSLGASGADTQYF. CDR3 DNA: TGTGCCAGCAGCTTAGGGGCTAGCGGGGCAGATACGCAGTATTTT.

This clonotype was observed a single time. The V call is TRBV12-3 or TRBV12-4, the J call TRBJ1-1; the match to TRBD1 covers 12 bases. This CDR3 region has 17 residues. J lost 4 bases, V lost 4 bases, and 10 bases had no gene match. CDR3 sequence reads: CASSSGQGAVYGTEAFF. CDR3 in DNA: TGTGCCAGCAGTTCGGGACAGGGGGCCGTTTATGGCACTGAAGCTTTCTTT.